A selection of T cell receptor beta chains follows, all from one sample in a study of patients and donors after allogeneic stem cell transplantation. TCRdb used MiXCR to reprocess the RT-PCR reads, holding one entry per CDR3 protein. The table lists some 880,000 distinct CDR3 sequences, roughly 18% of them singletons. Sequencing input: blood, either unsorted or a sorted T cell fraction (not recorded which). The source of these receptors is a human donor who was either an allogeneic HSCT recipient or a stem cell or donor lymphocyte infusion donor (not recorded which). It is not recorded whose cells these are; they may come from a transplant donor. Both conserved end residues are part of each CDR3. D genes are given only for firm matches. Expanded clones are given a class, and other clones once, few, many or no size at all.

cdr3_aa: CASSYSDRTRETQYF
cdr3_nt: TGTGCCAGCAGTTACTCCGACCGGACTCGGGAGACCCAGTACTTC
v_call: TRBV6-2/TRBV6-3
clone_size: many
j_call: TRBJ2-5
d_call: .

cdr3_aa: CASSLPGEAMNTEAFF
cdr3_nt: TGTGCCAGCAGTTTACCCGGAGAAGCAATGAACACTGAAGCTTTCTTT
v_call: TRBV27
clone_size: .
j_call: TRBJ1-1
d_call: .

cdr3_aa: CATSDLRGAAYNEQFF
cdr3_nt: TGTGCCACCAGTGATTTGAGGGGGGCCGCCTACAATGAGCAGTTCTTC
v_call: TRBV24-1
clone_size: .
j_call: TRBJ2-1
d_call: .

cdr3_aa: CASSQDLGQLDEQFF
cdr3_nt: TGCGCCAGCAGCCAAGATCTCGGACAGCTCGATGAGCAGTTCTTC
v_call: TRBV4-1
clone_size: few
j_call: TRBJ2-1
d_call: .

cdr3_aa: CASSSGTENNSPLHF
cdr3_nt: TGCGCCAGCAGCTCCGGGACAGAAAATAATTCACCCCTCCACTTT
v_call: TRBV5-1
clone_size: .
j_call: TRBJ1-6
d_call: TRBD1

cdr3_aa: CSARAGQRSQPQHF
cdr3_nt: TGCAGTGCTAGGGCGGGACAGAGGTCTCAGCCCCAGCATTTT
v_call: TRBV20-1
clone_size: .
j_call: TRBJ1-5
d_call: TRBD1

cdr3_aa: CASSPWTGTETQYF
cdr3_nt: TGCGCCAGCAGCCCCTGGACAGGAACGGAGACCCAGTACTTC
v_call: TRBV5-1
clone_size: .
j_call: TRBJ2-5
d_call: TRBD1

cdr3_aa: CATRSGDLNEQFF
cdr3_nt: TGTGCCACCAGGTCAGGGGATTTGAATGAGCAGTTCTTC
v_call: TRBV24-1
clone_size: few
j_call: TRBJ2-1
d_call: .

cdr3_aa: CSARDRGGRALTDTQYF
cdr3_nt: TGCAGTGCTAGAGATAGGGGCGGGAGGGCCCTCACAGATACGCAGTATTTT
v_call: TRBV20-1
clone_size: few
j_call: TRBJ2-3
d_call: TRBD2

cdr3_aa: CASSLYRDRGQTQYF
cdr3_nt: TGTGCCAGCAGTTTATATAGGGACAGGGGTCAGACCCAGTACTTC
v_call: TRBV12-3/TRBV12-4
clone_size: few
j_call: TRBJ2-5
d_call: TRBD1

cdr3_aa: CSASPRDSYNEQFF
cdr3_nt: TGCAGTGCTAGTCCTCGGGACTCCTACAATGAGCAGTTCTTC
v_call: TRBV20-1
clone_size: few
j_call: TRBJ2-1
d_call: .

cdr3_aa: CASSPPRSLAPYYNEQFF
cdr3_nt: TGTGCCAGCAGTCCGCCGAGATCTTTAGCGCCTTACTACAATGAGCAGTTCTTC
v_call: TRBV3-1
clone_size: .
j_call: TRBJ2-1
d_call: .

cdr3_aa: CASSLSRMDFHEQYF
cdr3_nt: TGCGCCAGCAGCTTGTCCCGAATGGACTTCCACGAGCAGTACTTC
v_call: TRBV5-1
clone_size: many
j_call: TRBJ2-7
d_call: .

cdr3_aa: CASSYVADGGYGYTF
cdr3_nt: TGTGCCAGCAGTTACGTTGCGGACGGTGGCTATGGCTACACCTTC
v_call: TRBV6-2/TRBV6-3
clone_size: .
j_call: TRBJ1-2
d_call: .

cdr3_aa: CASSQDPARTDTQYF
cdr3_nt: TGCGCCAGCAGCCAAGACCCCGCCCGCACAGATACGCAGTATTTT
v_call: TRBV4-3
clone_size: .
j_call: TRBJ2-3
d_call: .

cdr3_aa: CASSEIKSGRLYGELFF
cdr3_nt: TGTGCCAGCAGTGAAATCAAGAGCGGGAGGCTGTACGGGGAGCTGTTTTTT
v_call: TRBV25-1
clone_size: .
j_call: TRBJ2-2
d_call: TRBD2

cdr3_aa: CSARRGIPYEQYF
cdr3_nt: TGCAGTGCTAGAAGAGGGATCCCCTACGAGCAGTACTTC
v_call: TRBV20-1
clone_size: few
j_call: TRBJ2-7
d_call: .

cdr3_aa: CASKVDGGGVQYF
cdr3_nt: TGTGCCAGCAAGGTAGATGGGGGCGGCGTGCAGTACTTC
v_call: TRBV7-2
clone_size: .
j_call: TRBJ2-7
d_call: .

cdr3_aa: CASSFRRGKLNIQYF
cdr3_nt: TGTGCCAGCAGTTTTCGTAGGGGGAAACTAAACATTCAGTACTTC
v_call: TRBV27
clone_size: .
j_call: TRBJ2-4
d_call: .

cdr3_aa: CASRATGTNYGYTF
cdr3_nt: TGTGCCAGCAGGGCCACAGGAACTAACTATGGCTACACCTTC
v_call: TRBV12-3/TRBV12-4
clone_size: .
j_call: TRBJ1-2
d_call: .

cdr3_aa: CASSLGATEPLHF
cdr3_nt: TGCGCCAGCAGCTTGGGGGCGACAGAACCCCTCCACTTT
v_call: TRBV5-1
clone_size: .
j_call: TRBJ1-6
d_call: .

cdr3_aa: CATSDPRDRGPQHF
cdr3_nt: TGTGCCACCAGTGACCCCCGGGACAGGGGGCCCCAGCATTTT
v_call: TRBV24-1
clone_size: .
j_call: TRBJ1-5
d_call: TRBD1

cdr3_aa: CSARDPIRSADTQYF
cdr3_nt: TGCAGTGCTAGAGATCCAATCAGGTCCGCAGATACGCAGTATTTT
v_call: TRBV20-1
clone_size: .
j_call: TRBJ2-3
d_call: .

cdr3_aa: CASNTGQGFNYGYTF
cdr3_nt: TGTGCCAGCAACACGGGACAGGGCTTTAACTATGGCTACACCTTC
v_call: TRBV12-3/TRBV12-4
clone_size: many
j_call: TRBJ1-2
d_call: TRBD1

cdr3_aa: CAIRGLAVDNEQFF
cdr3_nt: TGTGCCATACGAGGCCTAGCGGTCGACAATGAGCAGTTCTTC
v_call: TRBV10-3
clone_size: many
j_call: TRBJ2-1
d_call: TRBD2

cdr3_aa: CASSLVGPPHIQYF
cdr3_nt: TGTGCCAGCAGCTTAGTGGGACCTCCTCACATTCAGTACTTC
v_call: TRBV7-9
clone_size: .
j_call: TRBJ2-4
d_call: .